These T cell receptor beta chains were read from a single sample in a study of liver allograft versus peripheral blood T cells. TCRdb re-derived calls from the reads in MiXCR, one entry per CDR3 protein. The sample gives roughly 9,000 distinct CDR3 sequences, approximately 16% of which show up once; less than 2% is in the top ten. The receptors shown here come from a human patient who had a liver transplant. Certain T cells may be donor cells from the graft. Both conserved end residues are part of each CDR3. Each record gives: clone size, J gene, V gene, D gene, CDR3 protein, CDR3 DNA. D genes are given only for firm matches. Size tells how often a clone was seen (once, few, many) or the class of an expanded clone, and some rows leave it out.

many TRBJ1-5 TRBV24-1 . CATSDENPLHQPQHF TGTGCCACCAGTGATGAAAACCCACTGCACCAGCCCCAGCATTTT
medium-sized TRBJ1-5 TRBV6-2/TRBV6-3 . CASSYKGLPNQPQHF TGTGCCAGCAGTTATAAGGGACTGCCTAATCAGCCCCAGCATTTT
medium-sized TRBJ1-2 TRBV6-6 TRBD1 CASSPRGDGYTF TGTGCCAGCAGTCCCAGGGGGGATGGCTACACCTTC
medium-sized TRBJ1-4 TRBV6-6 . CASSYDGSSELFF TGTGCCAGCAGTTACGACGGATCCTCGGAACTGTTTTTT
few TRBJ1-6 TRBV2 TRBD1 CASRDLTGGNSPLHF TGTGCCAGCAGGGACCTTACAGGGGGGAATTCACCCCTCCACTTT
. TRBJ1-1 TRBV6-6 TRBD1 CASSAGTGTTEAFF TGTGCCAGCAGTGCCGGGACAGGGACCACTGAAGCTTTCTTT
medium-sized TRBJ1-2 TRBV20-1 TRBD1 CSARDLGQGDYGYTF TGCAGTGCTAGAGATCTTGGACAGGGTGACTATGGCTACACCTTC
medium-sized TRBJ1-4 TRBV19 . CATSDGGNEKLFF TGTGCCACCTCGGACGGAGGAAATGAAAAACTGTTTTTT
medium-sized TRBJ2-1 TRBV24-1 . CATSDPSDSLNEQFF TGTGCCACCAGTGACCCCTCGGACAGCCTCAATGAGCAGTTCTTC
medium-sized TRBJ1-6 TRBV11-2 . CASSLGRTGGSPLHF TGTGCCAGCAGCTTGGGGCGTACGGGGGGTTCACCCCTCCACTTT
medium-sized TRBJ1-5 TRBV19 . CASSPRSGQPQHF TGTGCCAGTAGTCCCCGTTCGGGACAGCCCCAGCATTTT